Each of the 19 T cell receptor beta chains below was sequenced from the same sample in a study of blood T cells in healthy people across ages. Sample-barcoded 5' priming and a J-beta primer mix drove a second PCR of about 7 to 12 cycles. TCRdb analysed the 5' RACE reads with MiXCR anew, one entry per CDR3 protein. The sample carries around 650,000 distinct CDR3 sequences, roughly 32% recorded once. Material for sequencing was blood. These receptor sequences come from a woman over 75 in good health.

Comments on this clonotype: With a much larger clone just one base away, this may be a read error. The chain uses TRBV6-5 and TRBJ2-7, with a possible D match to TRBD1 (6 bases). Trimming cost V 4 bases and J 3 bases, with 13 bases left between them. Germline-derived CDR1 and CDR2 are MNHEY and SVGAGI. This CDR3 is built from 14 residues. The CDR3 DNA reads TGTGCCAGCAGTTGCAACAGGGAATTCTACGAGCAGTACTTC. Translated: CASSCNREFYEQYF.

This clonotype was counted at least ten times. DNA for the CDR3: TGTGCCAGCAGCTTCACTGTGACAGGGAGTTCACCCCTCCACTTT. This translates into CASSFTVTGSSPLHF. The chain employs TRBV7-2 and TRBJ1-6; 7 positions match TRBD1. Germline CDR1 is SGHTA and CDR2 is FQGNSA. The CDR3 extends over 15 amino acids. V shed 3 bases and J 9 bases; nucleotides not matched to a gene: 8.

This chain links TRBV5-1 with TRBJ2-2; tentative D call: TRBD2 (5 bases). This CDR3 spans 16 amino acids. Trimming cost V 0 bases and J 0 bases, with 9 bases left between them. Germline CDR1 is SGHRS and CDR2 is YFSETQ. In DNA form, the CDR3 reads TGCGCCAGCAGCTTGGTCGCACTAGCGAACACCGGGGAGCTGTTTTTT. This sequence encodes CASSLVALANTGELFF.

This chain joins TRBV5-1 and TRBJ2-1; D unclear. V shed 1 base and J shed 2 bases, with 7 bases lying between them. The germline gives CDR1 SGHRS, CDR2 YFSETQ. The CDR3 extends over 14 amino acids. CDR3 bases: TGCGCCAGCAGCTTGAATCAAGCCTACAATGAGCAGTTCTTC. This sequence encodes CASSLNQAYNEQFF.

This clonotype was seen at least ten times. This rearrangement joins TRBV21-1 to TRBJ2-3; the table's D gene call, TRBD1, was not cross checked with the DNA. TRBV21-1 is a known pseudogene. There are 16 residues in the CDR3. Here the CDR3 DNA reads TGTGCCAGCAGCAAAGACCAGGGCGGGGTCTCAGATACGCAGTATTTT. Translated: CASSKDQGGVSDTQYF.

V is TRBV7-2 and J is TRBJ1-2, with 7 nucleotides matching TRBD1. CDR3 length: 16 residues. Germline V gene data show CDR1 as SGHTA and CDR2 as FQGNSA. The trim removed 1 base at V and 5 bases at J, leaving 10 bases unmatched. The CDR3 DNA is TGTGCCAGCAGCTTAGTGGCGGCAGGGGGGGTATATGGCTACACCTTC. Translated, it gives CASSLVAAGGVYGYTF.

This sequence joins TRBV9 and TRBJ1-6; D remains unclear. The V and J ends lost 3 bases and 10 bases respectively, with 14 bases between them. The CDR3 has 14 residues. The germline V gene has CDR1 SGDLS and CDR2 YYNGEE. The CDR3 is CASSANPRSSPLHF. In DNA form, the CDR3 reads TGTGCCAGCAGCGCAAACCCAAGGAGCTCACCCCTCCACTTT.

CDR3 bases: TGTGCCAGCAGCTTGGATACTTTTGAAGCTTTCTTT. Amino acids: CASSLDTFEAFF. V and J are TRBV5-6 and TRBJ1-1; D uncertain. The germline V and J ends were trimmed by 0 bases and 7 bases, with 7 bases remaining between them. CDR3 size: 12 residues. Germline V gene lookup returns CDR1 SGHDT and CDR2 YYEEEE.

In this sample, this clonotype turned up many times. The genes are TRBV7-2 and TRBJ2-1; no clear D. Per germline, CDR1 SGHTA and CDR2 FQGNSA. CDR3 length: 13 residues. V was clipped by 1 base and J by 9 bases, with 10 bases between them. The CDR3 loop is CASSLVATGEQFF. The CDR3 nucleotides are TGTGCCAGCAGCTTAGTCGCTACGGGTGAGCAGTTCTTC.

This clonotype occurred a few times. The chain carries TRBV12-5 and TRBJ1-1, with 7 bases fitting TRBD1. The length of the CDR3 is 11 residues. The germline CDR1 and CDR2 sequences are LGHNT and FRNRAP. Unmatched junction bases numbered 5, after V lost 8 bases and J lost 8 bases. The CDR3 reads CASRTGVEAFF. The CDR3 DNA sequence: TGTGCTAGTAGGACAGGAGTCGAAGCTTTCTTT.

The chain joins TRBV20-1 to TRBJ2-2, with TRBD1 as a possible D gene (7 bases). Germline values: CDR1 DFQATT, CDR2 SNEGSKA (reference sequence). The V and J ends lost 3 bases and 6 bases respectively, with 26 bases between them. The CDR3 length is 18 residues. CDR3 nucleotide sequence: TGCAGTGCTAGGGTCCCCAATGTCCCGGAGGGGGCCCCCGGGGAGCTGTTTTTT. This codes for CSARVPNVPEGAPGELFF.

Remarks on this clonotype: Being one base from a much bigger clone, this may be a read error. V usage is TRBV12-5 and J usage is TRBJ2-3; D is perhaps TRBD1 or TRBD2 (5 bases each). Germline CDR1 is LGHNT and CDR2 is FRNRAP. Trimming shortened V by 4 bases and J by 3 bases, and 11 bases separated the two germline ends. The CDR3 runs 14 residues. The CDR3: CASGWGPYTDTQYF. The CDR3 nucleotides are TGTGCTAGTGGTTGGGGACCCTATACAGATACGCAGTATTTT.

This clonotype was detected a few times. V and J are TRBV14 and TRBJ1-1; D not resolved. Germline lookup yields CDR1 SGHDN and CDR2 FVKESK. With 0 bases removed from V and 11 bases from J, the gap between germline ends came to 16 bases. The CDR3 covers 14 residues. The CDR3 DNA sequence: TGTGCCAGCAGCCAAGATAGAGGGCACGGAGGGGCTTTCTTT. This sequence encodes CASSQDRGHGGAFF.

Only a few counts were recorded for this clonotype. V and J are TRBV6-5 and TRBJ2-3; 8 nucleotides align to TRBD2. This CDR3 is built from 15 residues. CDR1 and CDR2 (germline): MNHEY, SVGAGI. The junction had 10 bases not matched to a gene; V was cut back by 7 bases and J by 4 bases. CDR3 sequence (DNA): TGTGCCAGCATGTCTTCTCGGGGGGGGGCAGATACGCAGTATTTT. Translating it yields CASMSSRGGADTQYF.

Ten or more counts support this clonotype. The chain joins TRBV3-1 to TRBJ2-5; possibly TRBD2 for D (6 bases). V dropped 4 bases and J dropped 5 bases, with 23 bases sitting between them. Germline CDR1 is LGHDT and CDR2 is YNNKEL (reference sequence). CDR3 length: 17 amino acids. The CDR3 DNA reads as TGTGCCAGCAGCCTTGGCAGAGAAGGCGGGATTTGCGAGACCCAGTACTTC. This sequence encodes CASSLGREGGICETQYF.

At least ten counts were recorded for this clonotype. The rearrangement uses TRBV27 and TRBJ2-1; 9 positions agree with TRBD2. The trim removed 5 bases at V and 6 bases at J, leaving 8 bases unmatched. Germline CDR1 is MNHEY and CDR2 is SMNVEV (reference sequence). This CDR3 is 15 amino acids long. The CDR3 sequence is CASSPQRGAGNEQFF. In DNA, the CDR3 is TGTGCCAGCAGTCCCCAGCGGGGGGCTGGCAATGAGCAGTTCTTC.

Ten or more counts support this clonotype. The J gene is TRBJ1-1, the V gene TRBV5-5; 11 nucleotides match TRBD1. The germline CDR1 and CDR2 sequences are SGHKS and YYEKEE (reference sequence). V lost 6 bases, J lost 11 bases, and 12 bases stayed unmatched. This CDR3 spans 14 amino acids. The CDR3 DNA is TGTGCCAGCACCCCGGGACAGGGGGGTTTAAGGGCTTTCTTT. This codes for CASTPGQGGLRAFF.

This clonotype was picked up a small number of times. The chain carries TRBV12-3 or TRBV12-4 and TRBJ2-4; D is undetermined. Trimming took 3 bases from V and 1 from J, leaving 7 bases between them. The CDR3 contains 14 residues. Here the CDR3 reads CASSFSVAKNIQYF. For the CDR3, the DNA is TGTGCCAGCAGTTTTTCCGTTGCCAAAAACATTCAGTACTTC.

This clonotype was counted many times. The chain couples TRBV11-2 to TRBJ2-3; D ambiguous. Trimming pared 4 bases from V and 9 bases from J, leaving 8 bases between. In germline, CDR1 is SGHAT, CDR2 FQNNGV. This CDR3 has 11 amino acids. CDR3 region: CASSSGSTQYF. The CDR3 nucleotides read TGTGCCAGCAGCTCGGGTTCCACGCAGTATTTT.